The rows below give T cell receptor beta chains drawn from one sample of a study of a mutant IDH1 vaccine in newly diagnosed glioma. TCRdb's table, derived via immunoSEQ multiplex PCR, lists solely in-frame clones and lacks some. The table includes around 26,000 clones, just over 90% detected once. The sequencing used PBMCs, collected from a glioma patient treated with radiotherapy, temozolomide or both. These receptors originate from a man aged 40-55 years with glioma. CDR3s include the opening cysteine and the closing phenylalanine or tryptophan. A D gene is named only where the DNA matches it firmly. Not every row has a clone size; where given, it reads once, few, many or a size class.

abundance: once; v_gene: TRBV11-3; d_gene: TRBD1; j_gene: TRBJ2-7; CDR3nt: TGTGCCAGCAGCGGAAGGGACAGCCGCTCCTACGAGCAGTACTTC; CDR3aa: CASSGRDSRSYEQYF
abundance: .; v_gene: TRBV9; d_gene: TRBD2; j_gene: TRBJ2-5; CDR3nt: TGTGCCAGCAGCGTGGGACTAGCGTTAGAGACCCAGTACTTC; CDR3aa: CASSVGLALETQYF
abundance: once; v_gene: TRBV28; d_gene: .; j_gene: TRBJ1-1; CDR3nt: TGTGCCAGCAGTTTAGGGTGGGCTGAAGCTTTCTTT; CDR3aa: CASSLGWAEAFF
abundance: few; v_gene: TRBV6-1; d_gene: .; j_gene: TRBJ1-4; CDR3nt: TGTGCCAGCAGTGATGGGGCCTACCTGTTTTTT; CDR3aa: CASSDGAYLFF
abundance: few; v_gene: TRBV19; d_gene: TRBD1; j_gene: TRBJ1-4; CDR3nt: TGTGCCAGTAGTCGATCGACAGGGCTTGAAAAACTGTTTTTT; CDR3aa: CASSRSTGLEKLFF
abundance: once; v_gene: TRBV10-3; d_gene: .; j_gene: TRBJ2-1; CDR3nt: TGTGCCATCAGTGAAACTGGGCGGACCCTCTACAATGAGCAGTTCTTC; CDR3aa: CAISETGRTLYNEQFF
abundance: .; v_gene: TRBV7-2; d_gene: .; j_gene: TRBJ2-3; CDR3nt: TGTGCCAGCAGCCACCTGACCGCTAGCACAGATACGCAGTATTTT; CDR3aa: CASSHLTASTDTQYF
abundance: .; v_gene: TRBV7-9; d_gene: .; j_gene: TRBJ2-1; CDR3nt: TGTGCCAGCAGCTCCTTTGGGGGTAGCCGGGCTCCTGGCTACAATGAGCAGTTCTTC; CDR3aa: CASSSFGGSRAPGYNEQFF
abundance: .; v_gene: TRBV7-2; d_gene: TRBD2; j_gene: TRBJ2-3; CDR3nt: TGTGCCAGCAGCTTTAGCGGGGGGGCCAAAGATACGCAGTATTTT; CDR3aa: CASSFSGGAKDTQYF
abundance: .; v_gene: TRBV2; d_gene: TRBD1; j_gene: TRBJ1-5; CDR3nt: TGTGCCAGCAGCCGTCAGACAGGGAACAATCAGCCCCAGCATTTT; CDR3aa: CASSRQTGNNQPQHF
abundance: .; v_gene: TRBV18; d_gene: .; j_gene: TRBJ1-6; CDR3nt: TGTGCCAGCTCACCCTATGTGACAGGTGGCAATTCACCCCTCCACTTT; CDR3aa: CASSPYVTGGNSPLHF
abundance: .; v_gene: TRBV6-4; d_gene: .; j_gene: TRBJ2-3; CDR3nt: TGTGCCAGCAGTGACCGAAGCACAGATACGCAGTATTTT; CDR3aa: CASSDRSTDTQYF
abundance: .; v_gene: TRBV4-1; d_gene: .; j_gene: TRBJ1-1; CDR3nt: TGCGCCAGCAGCCAAGACCTGGGCATTGAAGCTTTCTTT; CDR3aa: CASSQDLGIEAFF
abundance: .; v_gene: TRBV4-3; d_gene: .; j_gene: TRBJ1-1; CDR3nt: TGCGCCAGCAGCAGTAAGACAGAAGCTTTCTTT; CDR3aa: CASSSKTEAFF
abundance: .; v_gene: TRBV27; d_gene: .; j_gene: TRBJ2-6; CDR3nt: TGTGCCAGCAGTGCGGACCGCTTACTTCCCTCTGGGGCCAACGTCCTGACTTTC; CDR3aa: CASSADRLLPSGANVLTF
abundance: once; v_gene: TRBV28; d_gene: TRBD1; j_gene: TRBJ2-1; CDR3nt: TGTGCCAGCAGAGGGACAGCTTACAATGAGCAGTTCTTC; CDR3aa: CASRGTAYNEQFF
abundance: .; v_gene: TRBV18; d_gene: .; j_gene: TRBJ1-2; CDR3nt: TGTGCCAGCTCACCAAATACCTTACGGAACTATGGCTACACCTTC; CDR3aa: CASSPNTLRNYGYTF
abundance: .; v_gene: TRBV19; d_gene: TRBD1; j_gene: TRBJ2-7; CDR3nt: TGTGCCAGTAGCTCGACAGGGGCCCCTTACGAGCAGTACTTC; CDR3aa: CASSSTGAPYEQYF
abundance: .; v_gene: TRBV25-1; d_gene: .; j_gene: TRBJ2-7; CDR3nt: TGTGCCAGCAGTGAATATGGGGCGCCGCCGTTCTTTGGGGAGCAGTACTTC; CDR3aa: CASSEYGAPPFFGEQYF
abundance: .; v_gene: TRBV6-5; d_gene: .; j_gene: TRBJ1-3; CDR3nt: TGTGCCAGCAGAGTTCAATCCTCTGGAAACACCATATATTTT; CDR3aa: CASRVQSSGNTIYF
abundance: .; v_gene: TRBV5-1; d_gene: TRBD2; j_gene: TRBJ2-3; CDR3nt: TGCGCCAGCAGCTTTACTAGCGGAAGCCGCACAGATACGCAGTATTTT; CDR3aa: CASSFTSGSRTDTQYF
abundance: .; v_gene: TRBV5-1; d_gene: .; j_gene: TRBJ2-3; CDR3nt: TGCGCCAGCAGCTTGGGTGATTGGACAGATACGCAGTATTTT; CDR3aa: CASSLGDWTDTQYF
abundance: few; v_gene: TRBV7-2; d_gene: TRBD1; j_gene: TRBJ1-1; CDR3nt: TGTGCCAGCAGCTTACAGGGGGCGATGAACACTGAAGCTTTCTTT; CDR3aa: CASSLQGAMNTEAFF
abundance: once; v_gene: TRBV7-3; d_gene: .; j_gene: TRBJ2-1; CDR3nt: TGTGCCAGCAGCTCGGCTGGGCGGAACAATGAGCAGTTCTTC; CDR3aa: CASSSAGRNNEQFF
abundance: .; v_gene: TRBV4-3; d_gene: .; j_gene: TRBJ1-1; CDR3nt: TGCGCCAGCAGCCAAGCCGGGAACACTGAAGCTTTCTTT; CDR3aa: CASSQAGNTEAFF
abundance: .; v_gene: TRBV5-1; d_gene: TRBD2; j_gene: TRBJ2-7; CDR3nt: TGCGCCAGCAGCGACCAAATAGCGGGATTAGACGAGCAGTACTTC; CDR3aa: CASSDQIAGLDEQYF
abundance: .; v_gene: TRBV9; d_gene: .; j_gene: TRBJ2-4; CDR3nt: TGTGCCAGCAGCCCGCCCGACGGGGAGAATCAGTACTTC; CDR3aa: CASSPPDGENQYF
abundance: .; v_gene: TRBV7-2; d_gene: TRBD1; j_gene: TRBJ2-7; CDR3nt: TGTGCCAGCAGCCCCACAGGGGGGGAGCAGTACTTC; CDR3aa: CASSPTGGEQYF
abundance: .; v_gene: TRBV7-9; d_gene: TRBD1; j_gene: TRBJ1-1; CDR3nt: TGTGCCAGCTTCAGGGGGCGACTTGACACTGAAGCTTTCTTT; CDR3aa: CASFRGRLDTEAFF
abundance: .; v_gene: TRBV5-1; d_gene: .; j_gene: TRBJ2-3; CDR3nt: TGCGCCAGCAGCCTGAAGCAAGATACGCAGTATTTT; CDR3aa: CASSLKQDTQYF
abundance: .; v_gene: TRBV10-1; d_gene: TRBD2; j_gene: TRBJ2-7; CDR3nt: TGCGCCAGCAGTAACCTAGCGGGGGACGAGCAGTACTTC; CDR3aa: CASSNLAGDEQYF
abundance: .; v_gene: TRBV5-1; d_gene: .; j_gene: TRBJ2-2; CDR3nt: TGCGCCAGCAGCTTGGATGGTAGAGCGGGTTCGGGCGGGGAGCTGTTTTTT; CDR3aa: CASSLDGRAGSGGELFF
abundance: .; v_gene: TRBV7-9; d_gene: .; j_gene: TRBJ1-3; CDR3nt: TGTGCCAGCAGCTTAGGGCCGGGGGGTAAACAACCAAACTGGAACACCATATATTTT; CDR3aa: CASSLGPGGKQPNWNTIYF
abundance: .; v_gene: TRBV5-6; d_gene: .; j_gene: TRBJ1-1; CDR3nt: TGTGCCAGCAGCTTGTACGAAACTGAAGCTTTCTTT; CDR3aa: CASSLYETEAFF
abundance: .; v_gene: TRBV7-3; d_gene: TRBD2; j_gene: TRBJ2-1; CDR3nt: TGTGCCAGCAGCTTACGACTAGCGGGGAGGAATGAGCAGTTCTTC; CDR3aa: CASSLRLAGRNEQFF